One and the same sample provided the 26 T cell receptor beta chains below, sequenced in a study of shared clonotypes between healthy human individuals. Libraries were prepared by immunoSEQ multiplex PCR; TCRdb keeps only in-frame clonotypes and omits some of them. The sample lists almost 700,000 clones, under 95% occurring once. Positively selected for CCR7, the CD45RO-negative cells used as naive CD8 cells excluded terminally differentiated effector memory CD45RA+ cells. The specimen sequenced was naive CD8+ T cells sorted from blood. The origin of the receptors is a man aged 25-45 years in good health.

With regard to this clone: This same CDR3 is encoded by further DNA sequences in the sample. The chain couples TRBV27 to TRBJ1-1; possible D gene TRBD1, 6 bases. This CDR3 comprises 15 residues. Per germline, CDR1 MNHEY and CDR2 SMNVEV (reference sequence). The V end lost 0 bases, the J end lost 1 base, and 9 bases lay between the germline ends. The CDR3 coding sequence is TGTGCCAGCAGTTTATCGGCGGGGGCGAACACTGAAGCTTTCTTT. Translated, it gives CASSLSAGANTEAFF.

The chain joins TRBV7-9 to TRBJ1-4; the D is unclear. The CDR3 has 15 residues. V was cut by 2 bases and J by 0 bases, with 7 bases left in between. Looked up from germline, CDR1 is SEHNR and CDR2 is FQNEAQ (reference sequence). CDR3 loop: CASSLMPATNEKLFF. CDR3 nucleotide sequence: TGTGCCAGCAGCTTAATGCCTGCAACTAATGAAAAACTGTTTTTT.

The V call is TRBV9, the J call TRBJ1-5; weak D call: TRBD1 (5 bases). Trimming left V 3 bases short and J 0 bases short, with 10 bases between. The germline gives CDR1 SGDLS, CDR2 YYNGEE. The CDR3 extends over 15 amino acids. CDR3 bases: TGTGCCAGCAGCGCGGGGGGGAATAGCAATCAGCCCCAGCATTTT. This encodes CASSAGGNSNQPQHF.

The chain joins TRBV7-9 to TRBJ1-3, with D possibly TRBD1 on 6 matching bases. With 8 bases removed from V and 0 bases from J, the gap between germline ends came to 23 bases. This CDR3 comprises 18 residues. In germline, CDR1 is SEHNR, CDR2 FQNEAQ (reference sequence). CDR3 residues: CASSSPPQGMGSGNTIYF. As DNA, the CDR3 is TGTGCCAGCTCATCCCCTCCTCAGGGGATGGGCTCTGGAAACACCATATATTTT.

This clone was observed once. The V and J genes are TRBV27 and TRBJ1-1; TRBD1 aligns across 9 bases. From germline, CDR1 is MNHEY and CDR2 SMNVEV (reference sequence). This CDR3 has 13 residues. With 5 bases clipped from V and 4 bases from J, the junction kept 2 bases outside the gene matches. CDR3 bases: TGTGCCAGCAGTACAGGGGGCTTCACTGAAGCTTTCTTT. Its translation is CASSTGGFTEAFF.

The rearrangement links TRBV7-2 to TRBJ1-1; weak D call: TRBD1 (5 bases). Germline lookup yields CDR1 SGHTA and CDR2 FQGNSA. With 1 base removed from V and 1 base from J, the gap between germline ends came to 13 bases. This CDR3 has 16 amino acids. Here the CDR3 reads CASSLEAWTSNTEAFF. The CDR3 DNA reads as TGTGCCAGCAGCTTAGAGGCTTGGACATCGAACACTGAAGCTTTCTTT.

Regarding this clone: Other DNA sequences of this sample code for an identical CDR3. The chain links TRBV27 to TRBJ2-7; possibly TRBD1 or TRBD2 for D (5 bases each). The CDR3 extends over 12 amino acids. The germline V gene encodes CDR1 MNHEY and CDR2 SMNVEV (reference sequence). V shed 2 bases and J shed 3 bases, with 5 bases lying between them. CDR3 in DNA: TGTGCCAGCAGTTTAGGGGGCTACGAGCAGTACTTC. This gives the protein CASSLGGYEQYF.

Points on this clone: This may stem from a read error, because a much larger clone lies one nucleotide away. The same CDR3 is also encoded by other DNA sequences in this sample. The rearrangement links TRBV9 to TRBJ2-7, with 9 positions matching TRBD2. The ends lost 0 bases at V and 0 bases at J; junction bases unmatched: 1. The V gene's germline CDR1 is SGDLS and CDR2 YYNGEE. The CDR3 length is 15 residues. DNA of the CDR3: TGTGCCAGCAGCGTAGGTAGCGGGAGCTCCTACGAGCAGTACTTC. Translated, it gives CASSVGSGSSYEQYF.

J is TRBJ2-2 and V is TRBV7-9; 8 nucleotides line up with TRBD2. The CDR3 runs to 16 residues. After removal of 0 bases from V and 5 bases from J, the junction contained 5 bases not matched to a gene. Germline V gene data show CDR1 as SEHNR and CDR2 as FQNEAQ (reference sequence). The CDR3 region is CASSLAPGGKTGELFF. The CDR3 DNA follows: TGTGCCAGCAGCTTAGCACCGGGAGGGAAAACCGGGGAGCTGTTTTTT.

This clone came up once. The V call is TRBV11-3, the J call TRBJ2-1; 7 bases agree with TRBD1. The CDR3 has 17 amino acids. V lost 5 bases to trimming and J lost 0 bases; unmatched junction nucleotides: 10. Per the germline V gene, CDR1 is SGHNT and CDR2 is YENEEA. In nucleotides, the CDR3 is TGTGCCAGCAGCCCGCAGACAGGGCAGCTCTCCTACAATGAGCAGTTCTTC. This translates into CASSPQTGQLSYNEQFF.

The V and J genes are TRBV28 and TRBJ2-7; possibly TRBD1 for D (6 bases). Germline V gene lookup returns CDR1 MDHEN and CDR2 SYDVKM. This CDR3 is built from 11 residues. Trimming cost V 10 bases and J 4 bases, with 11 bases left between them. The CDR3 region has the DNA TGTGCCACCAGACAGGTTTACGAGCAGTACTTC. Protein: CATRQVYEQYF.

As DNA, the CDR3 is TGTGCCAGCAGTGACGGTCTAGGAGCCTACGAGCAGTACTTC. This translates into CASSDGLGAYEQYF. This chain connects TRBV2 to TRBJ2-7; unclear D gene. Germline V lookup: CDR1 SNHLY, CDR2 FYNNEI. V was trimmed by 3 bases and J by 2 bases, leaving 11 bases between them. The CDR3 loop spans 14 amino acids.

This chain joins TRBV7-9 and TRBJ1-1, with no clear D. The CDR3 loop spans 15 amino acids. Germline V gene data show CDR1 as SEHNR and CDR2 as FQNEAQ (reference sequence). V lost 4 bases and J lost 0, with 12 bases in between. DNA of the CDR3: TGTGCCAGCAGCTCCGGAAAGGTCCTGAACACTGAAGCTTTCTTT. It specifies CASSSGKVLNTEAFF. Looking up the rest from reference TRBV7-9 and TRBJ1-1 gives the full variable domain: DTGVSQNPRHKITKRGQNVTFRCDPISEHNRLYWYRQTLGQGPEFLTYFQNEAQLEKSRLLSDRFSAERPKGSFSTLEIQRTEQGDSAMYLCASSSGKVLNTEAFFGQGTRLTVV.

This chain connects TRBV2 to TRBJ2-5; no clear D. This CDR3 comprises 13 residues. Trimming left V 10 bases short and J 4 bases short, with 16 bases between. CDR1 SNHLY and CDR2 FYNNEI come from the germline V gene. The CDR3 loop is CATKMAPGETQYF. CDR3 nucleotide sequence: TGTGCCACCAAGATGGCGCCGGGAGAGACCCAGTACTTC.

This rearrangement joins TRBV9 to TRBJ2-1; 16 bases map to TRBD2. V was clipped by 3 bases and J by 8 bases; unmatched bases: 2. Germline V gene lookup returns CDR1 SGDLS and CDR2 YYNGEE. The CDR3 spans 15 residues. The CDR3 DNA follows: TGTGCCAGCAGCGCCGGGACTAGCGGGAGGGATGAGCAGTTCTTC. Translated, it gives CASSAGTSGRDEQFF.

V is TRBV5-1 and J is TRBJ1-4, with TRBD1 matching over 7 bases. The CDR3 contains 16 residues. Germline V gene lookup returns CDR1 SGHRS and CDR2 YFSETQ. The V segment lost 1 base and the J segment 6 bases; nucleotides outside the gene matches: 9. CDR3 nucleotides: TGCGCCAGCAGCTTGAGCCGACAGGGTCTGGATGAAAAACTGTTTTTT. This translates into CASSLSRQGLDEKLFF.

The chain combines TRBV5-1 with TRBJ2-1, with a possible D match to TRBD1 (5 bases). The length of the CDR3 is 16 residues. Trimming removed 4 bases from V and 5 bases from J, with 19 bases in between. The germline V gene has CDR1 SGHRS and CDR2 YFSETQ. The CDR3 sequence is CASSPDKGWGNNEQFF. CDR3 coding DNA: TGCGCCAGCAGCCCGGACAAAGGGTGGGGAAACAATGAGCAGTTCTTC.

The chain couples TRBV7-9 to TRBJ2-7; TRBD1 might be the D (5 bases). The V gene's germline CDR1 is SEHNR and CDR2 FQNEAQ (reference sequence). The CDR3 has 12 residues. Deletions cut 3 bases from V and 5 bases from J, with 8 bases between. The chain's CDR3 is CASSFRVHEQYF. The CDR3 DNA sequence: TGTGCCAGCAGCTTCAGGGTGCACGAGCAGTACTTC. The full variable domain, its missing parts supplied by reference TRBV7-9 and TRBJ2-7, is DTGVSQNPRHKITKRGQNVTFRCDPISEHNRLYWYRQTLGQGPEFLTYFQNEAQLEKSRLLSDRFSAERPKGSFSTLEIQRTEQGDSAMYLCASSFRVHEQYFGPGTRLTVT.

The rearrangement uses TRBV29-1 and TRBJ2-7, with 11 bases matching TRBD1. The V gene's germline CDR1 is SQVTM and CDR2 ANQGSEA. The CDR3 runs 13 residues. The V and J ends lost 7 bases and 3 bases, in that order; junction bases with no gene match: 5. The CDR3 DNA reads TGCAGCGGGACCGGGACAGGGGGCTACGAGCAGTACTTC. Translation gives CSGTGTGGYEQYF.

The chain employs TRBV7-8 and TRBJ2-1, with no clear D. The germline gives CDR1 SGHVS, CDR2 FQNEAQ. The CDR3 contains 13 residues. V lost 2 bases and J lost 6, with 8 bases in between. CDR3 in DNA: TGTGCCAGCAGCTTACGGGTTGGCAATGAGCAGTTCTTC. It is translated as CASSLRVGNEQFF.

DNA of the CDR3: TGTGCCATCAGTCCACAGGGTCTCGAGCAGTACTTC. This encodes CAISPQGLEQYF. The chain uses TRBV10-3 and TRBJ2-7; maybe TRBD1 (6 bases). The V end was cut by 5 bases, the J end by 6 bases, with 11 bases between. CDR3 length equals 12 residues. The germline V gene encodes CDR1 ENHRY and CDR2 SYGVKD.

V and J are TRBV28 and TRBJ2-1, with 8 bases identical to TRBD2. There are 14 residues in the CDR3. Germline trimming cut 3 bases from V and 8 bases from J; bases unmatched to any gene: 6. From germline, CDR1 is MDHEN and CDR2 SYDVKM. CDR3 residues: CASSLAGGGDEQFF. CDR3 in DNA: TGTGCCAGCAGTTTGGCGGGAGGCGGCGATGAGCAGTTCTTC.

This chain uses TRBV19 with TRBJ2-7; 8 bases map to TRBD2. The CDR3 consists of 14 residues. Germline-derived CDR1 and CDR2 are LNHDA and SQIVND (reference sequence). Trimming took 5 bases from V and 2 from J; bases not matched to a gene: 5. The CDR3 loop reads CASSSPGLAYEQYF. CDR3 in DNA: TGTGCCAGTAGTTCACCGGGACTAGCCTACGAGCAGTACTTC.

This sequence joins TRBV10-3 and TRBJ1-5; a weak D match, TRBD1 (5 bases). The CDR3 contains 16 residues. Germline CDR1 is ENHRY and CDR2 is SYGVKD. Trimming pared 2 bases from V and 1 base from J, leaving 12 bases between. In DNA, the CDR3 is TGTGCCATCAGTGAGGAGCCTCGGGGGAGCAATCAGCCCCAGCATTTT. This translates into CAISEEPRGSNQPQHF.

J is TRBJ1-1 and V is TRBV7-6; D gene unclear. CDR1 SGHVS and CDR2 FNYEAQ come from the germline V gene. CDR3 size: 14 residues. Between the trimmed V and J ends, which lost 5 bases and 6 bases, there was a span of 16 bases. CDR3 amino acids: CASSPRTQDAEAFF. The CDR3, as DNA: TGTGCCAGCAGCCCCCGGACCCAGGACGCTGAAGCTTTCTTT. The whole variable domain, filled in from reference TRBV7-6 and TRBJ1-1, reads GAGVSQSPRYKVTKRGQDVALRCDPISGHVSLYWYRQALGQGPEFLTYFNYEAQQDKSGLPNDRFSAERPEGSISTLTIQRTEQRDSAMYRCASSPRTQDAEAFFGQGTRLTVV.

The chain joins TRBV7-9 to TRBJ2-3; 10 positions agree with TRBD2. The CDR3 is 18 residues long. The germline V gene encodes CDR1 SEHNR and CDR2 FQNEAQ (reference sequence). V lost 1 base to trimming and J lost 3 bases; unmatched junction nucleotides: 10. CDR3 coding DNA: TGTGCCAGCAGCTTAGGGCCTAGCGGGAGATGGGAAACAGATACGCAGTATTTT. Its translation is CASSLGPSGRWETDTQYF.